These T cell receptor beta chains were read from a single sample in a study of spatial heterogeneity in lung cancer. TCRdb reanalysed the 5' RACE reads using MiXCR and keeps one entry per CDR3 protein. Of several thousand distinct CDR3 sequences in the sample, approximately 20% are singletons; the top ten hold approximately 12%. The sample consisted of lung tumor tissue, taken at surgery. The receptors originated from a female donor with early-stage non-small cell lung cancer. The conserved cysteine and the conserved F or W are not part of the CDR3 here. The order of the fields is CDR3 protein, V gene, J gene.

CDR3 protein: AGKRYGVSTDTQY
V gene: TRBV6-1
J gene: TRBJ2-3

CDR3 protein: ATSNYRGNTEAF
V gene: TRBV15
J gene: TRBJ1-1

CDR3 protein: ASRGGLGHETQY
V gene: TRBV28
J gene: TRBJ2-5

CDR3 protein: ASSFDSIGGNQPQH
V gene: TRBV12-3/TRBV12-4
J gene: TRBJ1-5

CDR3 protein: ASSPKRGTEAF
V gene: TRBV7-2
J gene: TRBJ1-1

CDR3 protein: ASSYSKGSYNSPLH
V gene: TRBV6-2/TRBV6-3
J gene: TRBJ1-6

CDR3 protein: ASSLGVYGNTIY
V gene: TRBV7-2
J gene: TRBJ1-3

CDR3 protein: SVDPPDTQY
V gene: TRBV29-1
J gene: TRBJ2-3

CDR3 protein: ASSSSAGGHEQF
V gene: TRBV7-2
J gene: TRBJ2-1

CDR3 protein: AISDPPGSYGYT
V gene: TRBV10-3
J gene: TRBJ1-2

CDR3 protein: ASSLLNRGSSGANVLT
V gene: TRBV7-2
J gene: TRBJ2-6

CDR3 protein: ASKGAEGYT
V gene: TRBV5-6
J gene: TRBJ1-2

CDR3 protein: ASSQDRTGKSTEAF
V gene: TRBV4-1
J gene: TRBJ1-1

CDR3 protein: ASSLTDTNEQF
V gene: TRBV7-6
J gene: TRBJ2-1

CDR3 protein: ASSLEDRTDTQY
V gene: TRBV5-1
J gene: TRBJ2-3

CDR3 protein: ASSAGQPSDEAF
V gene: TRBV9
J gene: TRBJ1-1

CDR3 protein: ASSTESYEQY
V gene: TRBV5-5
J gene: TRBJ2-7

CDR3 protein: ASSAGLFSTQY
V gene: TRBV10-2
J gene: TRBJ2-3

CDR3 protein: ASSRHRETGELF
V gene: TRBV3-1
J gene: TRBJ2-2

CDR3 protein: ASSTTWDQPQH
V gene: TRBV7-2
J gene: TRBJ1-5

CDR3 protein: ASSLPQSPPYEQY
V gene: TRBV5-4
J gene: TRBJ2-7

CDR3 protein: ASSLVAGVGFYNEQF
V gene: TRBV7-9
J gene: TRBJ2-1

CDR3 protein: ASSFAGGSQTDMQY
V gene: TRBV7-2
J gene: TRBJ2-3

CDR3 protein: ASSLTSPRGGYT
V gene: TRBV28
J gene: TRBJ1-2

CDR3 protein: ASSLVAAEQY
V gene: TRBV11-1
J gene: TRBJ2-7

CDR3 protein: ASSFATGDEQY
V gene: TRBV27
J gene: TRBJ2-7

CDR3 protein: ASSYPSGGKSDTQY
V gene: TRBV12-3/TRBV12-4
J gene: TRBJ2-3

CDR3 protein: ASSYVTVNSPLH
V gene: TRBV7-9
J gene: TRBJ1-6

CDR3 protein: ASSQPGTYEQY
V gene: TRBV4-2
J gene: TRBJ2-7

CDR3 protein: ASRGQGLGNQPQH
V gene: TRBV2
J gene: TRBJ1-5

CDR3 protein: ASSYLVGTGDETQY
V gene: TRBV6-5
J gene: TRBJ2-5

CDR3 protein: AISESPYTGELF
V gene: TRBV10-3
J gene: TRBJ2-2

CDR3 protein: ASSPLGGDTQY
V gene: TRBV6-5
J gene: TRBJ2-3

CDR3 protein: ASSIDQTGPGSGTQY
V gene: TRBV19
J gene: TRBJ2-5

CDR3 protein: ASSTGPREYGYT
V gene: TRBV4-1
J gene: TRBJ1-2

CDR3 protein: ATSDSNPGADTQY
V gene: TRBV24-1
J gene: TRBJ2-3

CDR3 protein: ASSENRPPYEQY
V gene: TRBV6-1
J gene: TRBJ2-7

CDR3 protein: ASSSRFSTGGNSYEQY
V gene: TRBV12-3/TRBV12-4
J gene: TRBJ2-7

CDR3 protein: ASSKQGARTEAF
V gene: TRBV9
J gene: TRBJ1-1

CDR3 protein: ASSGQGFGYT
V gene: TRBV5-1
J gene: TRBJ1-2

CDR3 protein: ASSLGEGGREQY
V gene: TRBV5-1
J gene: TRBJ2-7

CDR3 protein: SAREQNDFPPLH
V gene: TRBV20-1
J gene: TRBJ1-6

CDR3 protein: ASSVGFNQPQH
V gene: TRBV5-1
J gene: TRBJ1-5

CDR3 protein: ASRSVLNTEAF
V gene: TRBV10-2
J gene: TRBJ1-1

CDR3 protein: ASSLTGYEQY
V gene: TRBV7-6
J gene: TRBJ2-7

CDR3 protein: ASSLDTDTQY
V gene: TRBV5-5
J gene: TRBJ2-3

CDR3 protein: ASIGRGWGRPYNSPLH
V gene: TRBV6-2/TRBV6-3
J gene: TRBJ1-6

CDR3 protein: SVEPRQETQY
V gene: TRBV29-1
J gene: TRBJ2-5

CDR3 protein: ASRELGQPQH
V gene: TRBV6-6
J gene: TRBJ1-5

CDR3 protein: ASSFPSKETQY
V gene: TRBV7-9
J gene: TRBJ2-5

CDR3 protein: ASSFRPRGREQY
V gene: TRBV28
J gene: TRBJ2-7

CDR3 protein: SARAPQETQY
V gene: TRBV20-1
J gene: TRBJ2-5

CDR3 protein: SVRQGSNEQF
V gene: TRBV29-1
J gene: TRBJ2-1

CDR3 protein: ASSLGFSGGRRAGELF
V gene: TRBV7-2
J gene: TRBJ2-2

CDR3 protein: SATQGVRDTQY
V gene: TRBV20-1
J gene: TRBJ2-3

CDR3 protein: SAARGQGTDTQY
V gene: TRBV29-1
J gene: TRBJ2-3

CDR3 protein: SATPPTGDDEQY
V gene: TRBV20-1
J gene: TRBJ2-7